A selection of T cell receptor beta chains follows, all from one sample in a study of early T cells in non-severe SARS-CoV-2 infection. Each CDR3 protein is one row after TCRdb ran MiXCR on the 5' RACE reads. The sample shows tens of thousands of distinct CDR3 sequences, around 9.3% of them seen only once. The sample comprised whole blood. These TCRs come from an adult who was a healthcare worker with PCR-confirmed SARS-CoV-2 infection or an uninfected control (not recorded which). Both conserved end residues are part of each CDR3. Fields, in order: V gene, J gene, CDR3 protein.

TRBV6-2/TRBV6-3,TRBJ1-5,CASSYRRESQRAYSNQPQHF
TRBV5-1,TRBJ2-2,CASSLFGGTGDLLNTGELFF
TRBV7-9,TRBJ1-4,CASSLEGITSFATNEKLFF
TRBV7-9,TRBJ1-2,CASSLASGNYGYTF
TRBV12-3/TRBV12-4,TRBJ2-5,CASSPSDGGGRETQYF
TRBV5-1,TRBJ1-1,CASSRAGEAFF
TRBV7-2,TRBJ2-1,CASSPPAGGPNEQFF
TRBV6-6,TRBJ1-1,CASSSRSAEAFF
TRBV9,TRBJ2-5,CASSATQGSQETQYF
TRBV6-1,TRBJ2-7,CASDSANYEQYF
TRBV6-5,TRBJ2-5,CASSHTRGVQETQYF
TRBV30,TRBJ2-7,CAWSTGTSGGSQYF
TRBV9,TRBJ1-2,CASSPYNGLTNYGYTF
TRBV20-1,TRBJ1-1,CSVRRGSSATEAFF
TRBV4-1,TRBJ2-3,CASSQARTASYTQYF
TRBV5-1,TRBJ2-2,CASSAIRTSGELFF
TRBV7-9,TRBJ2-1,CASSEPRARSNEQFF
TRBV20-1,TRBJ2-2,CSATPVQENTGELFF
TRBV9,TRBJ1-2,CASSVNGAYGYTF